This TCR beta chain comes out of a study of T cell repertoires in ileal Crohn's disease. Study information: Every patient was operated on for stricturing (about 60%) or penetrating (approximately 40%) complications.

Libraries were prepared by immunoSEQ multiplex PCR; TCRdb keeps only in-frame clonotypes and omits some of them. The top ten hold about 25% of the sample, which has 9,000 to 10,000 clones, 76% seen once. About this clone itself: The antigen remains undetermined.

Study-level points and caveats: Compared with CD4 T cells, sorted CD8 cells carried more expanded clones. Clonality above 26.8% at surgery always came with endoscopic recurrence.

Germline CDR1 reads SGHRS; CDR2 reads YFSETQ. The length of the CDR3 is 17 residues. V shed 4 bases, J shed 0 bases, and the junction held 11 bases outside the gene matches. J is TRBJ1-1 and V is TRBV5-1; 8 bases line up with TRBD1. The receptor's source is an adult with Crohn's disease. Sequenced sample: ileal tissue. CDR3 protein: CASSIGQGAGLNTEAFF. As DNA, the CDR3 is TGCGCCAGCAGCATAGGACAGGGCGCAGGTTTGAACACTGAAGCTTTCTTT. Filled out from reference TRBV5-1 and TRBJ1-1, the complete variable domain reads KAGVTQTPRYLIKTRGQQVTLSCSPISGHRSVSWYQQTPGQGLQFLFEYFSETQRNKGNFPGRFSGRQFSNSRSEMNVSTLELGDSALYLCASSIGQGAGLNTEAFFGQGTRLTVV.